The sequence of this TCR beta chain was determined in a study of T cell responses to AZD1222 COVID-19 vaccine. Study-level points and caveats: Sampling captured repertoires only after the peak T cell response. Only six individuals given AZD1222 were seropositive at baseline. CD4 TCRs linked to vaccination spanned spike, dominating at 160-218 and 743-854.

This CDR3 is 16 amino acids long. The trim removed 2 bases at V and 3 bases at J, leaving 7 bases unmatched. CDR1 is MNHEY, CDR2 SVGEGT, per germline. TCRdb's table, derived via immunoSEQ multiplex PCR, lists solely in-frame clones and lacks some. Among approximately 220,000 clones listed, 85% to 95% were seen once. A note on this clone: Its antigen remains unidentified.

This receptor was obtained from an adult in good health. Sequenced material: peripheral blood, taken on day 0 of MenACWY control vaccination. The chain is built from TRBV6-2 or TRBV6-3 and TRBJ1-2; 9 bases are a match to TRBD1. The CDR3 loop reads CASSYRPDRGDYGYTF. The CDR3 DNA reads TGTGCCAGCAGTTACCGTCCCGACAGGGGGGACTATGGCTACACCTTC.